This T cell receptor beta chain was identified in a study of HIV-infected patients and healthy controls (TCRdb year 2014). Regarding the research as a whole: CD4 counts were modestly but significantly increased in most of the 16 patients after three months of therapy, but they remained below normal ranges. Viral load fell below detection in about 65% of the 16 patients by the second bleed and in all patients following a further year of therapy. Patients lacked overall T-cell lymphocytopenia, and total CDR3 counts per chain did not differ significantly from controls. CD8 counts did not change consistently during early therapy, while the CD4:CD8 ratio increased slightly. The question the study tested was whether immune perturbation and reconstitution could be captured by deep TCR repertoire sequencing of small blood samples from HIV patients. The investigation overall reported the following: Pairing of alpha and beta chains was not determined in the samples. The study did not determine donor HLA types. Oligoclonality may be reflected in the significantly higher mean Gini indices of HIV-infected repertoires compared with controls. Rare events from HIV-infected data received too much weight under size-matching, and comparisons were complicated by unequal numbers of distinct sequences between patients and controls. Healthy control repertoires showed roughly threefold more distinct CDR3s and higher Shannon diversity than untreated HIV+ repertoires. In HIV-infected patients, the apparent post-therapy recovery of the Gini index was not replicated in size-matched repertoire data. During therapy, HIV-associated CDR3s significantly decreased in frequency, while CMV-associated CDR3s did not change significantly, though most became more frequent. Significantly different mean usage between HIV-infected patients and controls was observed for eight alpha and eight beta V genes. Slight age and sex profile differences between the study cohorts did not explain the observed diversity differences. Processing was restricted to sixteen HIV-infected individuals, which the authors judged to be a major constraint on the generalizability of the findings. Sequencing depth was restricted by the use of whole blood, which also prevented the dynamics of distinct T-cell subpopulations from being separated. More CDR3s were shared between individuals among healthy controls than among HIV+ patients, as measured by Jaccard index and by the count of highly shared sequences. Alpha-chain CDR3s from MAIT cells occurred at high frequency in healthy controls but were severely depleted in HIV+ repertoires.

Whole blood was used without cell fractionation, so all unsorted peripheral T cells were reflected in the repertoire. A roughly 2.5 ml sample of peripheral blood was drawn into Tempus tubes for RNA extraction. The study enrolled HIV-infected adults who had not yet received antiretroviral therapy and were about to begin treatment, and it processed the first sixteen eligible patients. Treatment interruptions were among the grounds for excluding patients from enrollment, as were febrile or AIDS-related illness, tumors, hepatitis B or C coinfection, immunomodulatory therapy and recent vaccination. Residual genomic DNA was removed with the TURBO-DNase kit and globin mRNA was depleted with GLOBINclear. Pretreatment blood was drawn from HIV-infected patients immediately prior to the initiation of antiretroviral therapy. Using SuperScript III with primers targeting the alpha and beta constant regions, about 520 ng of RNA was reverse transcribed. Separate libraries for the alpha and beta chains were generated through chain-specific third strand synthesis that incorporated multiplexing indices. In the protocol, all rearrangements within a chain were amplified with a single primer pair so that primer bias was avoided, and molecular barcodes were added to each cDNA molecule. The SP2 sequencing primer site and a random hexamer were carried on a 5' RACE adapter, to which purified cDNA was joined by T4 RNA Ligase 1. With slow temperature ramps used to favor optimal annealing, second strand synthesis was primed from the SP2 site with Phusion polymerase. Each molecule's 12-nucleotide barcode consisted of two random hexamer sequences, both added before amplification and joined together. A brief initial PCR introduced P5 and P7 adapter elements together with a second index, and a roughly 23-cycle amplification PCR using P5s and P7 primers was subsequently performed. The libraries went through 27 PCR cycles in total, were quantified on a Qubit, were sized on a Bioanalyzer, and were diluted to about 4 nM. Sequencing of the normalized libraries was performed on an Illumina MiSeq with 2 x 250 paired-end kits. Reverse transcription reactions underwent purification over MinElute columns, with elution into 10 ul Tris-Cl. A 1:1 ratio of AMPure XP beads was used to clean the adapter ligations after they had run for about 23 hours at 16 degrees C. Processing in the source paper ran as follows. A modified Decombinator that output V, J, insert and barcode information was used to process the demultiplexed FASTQ files. Sequences that shared a barcode but differed from the dominant sequence were treated as errors and discarded, and barcodes were clustered at Levenshtein distance 3 and counted to estimate the original cDNA molecules. The R packages ineq, vegan, igraph and RCytoscape were used for downstream analyses, together with IMGT nomenclature and CDR3 definitions. To avoid skew from clonal expansion, each TCR was counted once, and V gene usage was computed over distinct sequences. Within a donor, similarity networks joined unique CDR3 amino acid sequences in every case where two of them were separated by a single Levenshtein edit. The authors compiled published HIV-specific CDR3s (just over 90 alpha, roughly 700 beta) and CMV-specific CDR3s (approximately 14 alpha, a few hundred beta) and searched for them in the repertoires. Random subsampling to size-matched repertoires showed patients' decreased diversity was not caused by their lower sequence numbers. In TCRdb, the public reads were trimmed at Q25 with fastp and aligned with MiXCR, with productive beta chains retained. Identical CDR3 proteins give one entry, which carries the most common genes and DNA. TCRdb's processing, not the study's, gives the V and J calls here. Within this sample are approximately 11,000 distinct CDR3 sequences, with 8% to 9.5% of them counted one time only. The ten top clones hold about 20% of the sample.

In this sample, this clonotype turned up once. This receptor's antigen is unknown. Per-base quality was not reported, and no clone a single base away is much larger than it. A solitary read yields weak support. From its cysteine to its phenylalanine, the CDR3 spans 16 amino acids. Only CDR3 DNA is held: 48 bases, read in frame from base 1. CDR1 SGDLS and CDR2 YYNGEE are derived from the germline V gene. Ends trimmed: V by 4 bases, J by 5 bases; bases unmatched to a gene: 15. Sample: blood, taken before antiretroviral therapy. The sequence derives from an adult with HIV infection. The donor label of this sample is uncertain. The V and J genes are TRBV9 and TRBJ2-7, and TRBD1 matches 7 of the central bases. The CDR3 in this case is CASSPWAAGGRNEQYF. The DNA is as follows: TGTGCCAGCAGCCCCTGGGCGGCAGGGGGTCGGAACGAGCAGTACTTC.